This T cell receptor beta chain comes out of a study of cytomegalovirus exposure and HLA in healthy donors. Regarding the study as a whole: Within a later analysis, the majority of CMV-associated TCR beta chains appeared HLA-restricted. Rates of TCR association differed by HLA locus in a later analysis, with DRB1 highest and HLA-C lowest. Researchers counted roughly 160 TCR beta chains as cytomegalovirus-associated.

As regards this clone: No antigen is known for it.

Use of 60 Vbeta and 13 Jbeta primers characterized the PCR. Clones were read by immunoSEQ multiplex PCR, and TCRdb kept only the in-frame ones, dropping some. The table has roughly 98,000 clones, approximately 60% seen once. This CDR3 is 16 amino acids long. Trimming shortened V by 2 bases and J by 1 base, and 12 bases separated the two germline ends. The germline CDR1 and CDR2 sequences are MNHNY and SVGAGI (reference sequence). The sequence was obtained from a woman in her twenties or thirties in good health and CMV-seropositive. The chain is built from TRBV6-6 and TRBJ1-5, with D unclear. Input material: PBMCs. The CDR3 nucleotides are TGTGCCAGCAGTTACGGCGGATCATCCAGCAATCAGCCCCAGCATTTT. This encodes CASSYGGSSSNQPQHF.